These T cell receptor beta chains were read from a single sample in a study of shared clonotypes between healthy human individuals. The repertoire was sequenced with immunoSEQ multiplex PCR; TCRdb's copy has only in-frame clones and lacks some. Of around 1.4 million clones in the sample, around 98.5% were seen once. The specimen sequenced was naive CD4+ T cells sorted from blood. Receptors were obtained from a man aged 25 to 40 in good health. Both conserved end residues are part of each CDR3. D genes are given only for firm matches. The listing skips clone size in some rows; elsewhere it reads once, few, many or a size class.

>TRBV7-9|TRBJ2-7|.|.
CASINGRSSYEQYF
TGTGCCAGCATCAACGGGCGTAGCTCCTACGAGCAGTACTTC
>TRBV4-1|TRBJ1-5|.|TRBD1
CASSRQTGEGQPQHF
TGCGCCAGCAGCCGGCAGACAGGGGAGGGTCAGCCCCAGCATTTT
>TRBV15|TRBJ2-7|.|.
CATNWTIYEQYF
TGTGCCACCAATTGGACTATATACGAGCAGTACTTC
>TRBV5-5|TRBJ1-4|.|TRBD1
CASSFTGANEKLFF
TGTGCCAGCAGCTTCACAGGGGCTAATGAAAAACTGTTTTTT
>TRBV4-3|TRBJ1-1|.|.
CASSQDNPGGAFTEAFF
TGCGCCAGCAGCCAAGATAATCCGGGGGGCGCCTTTACTGAAGCTTTCTTT
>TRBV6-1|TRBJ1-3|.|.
CASSRQVGNTIYF
TGTGCCAGCAGTCGACAGGTTGGAAACACCATATATTTT
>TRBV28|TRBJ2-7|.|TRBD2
CASSTAGVSEQYF
TGTGCCAGCAGTACAGCGGGAGTGAGCGAGCAGTACTTC
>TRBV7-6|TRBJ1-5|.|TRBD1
CASSLWSGGNQPQHF
TGTGCCAGCAGCTTATGGTCAGGGGGTAATCAGCCCCAGCATTTT
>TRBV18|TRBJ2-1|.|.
CASSPGWDDEQFF
TGTGCCAGCTCACCCGGATGGGATGATGAGCAGTTCTTC
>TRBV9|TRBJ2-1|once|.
CASSPRRGTDYNEQFF
TGTGCCAGCAGCCCCCGTCGGGGGACAGATTACAATGAGCAGTTCTTC
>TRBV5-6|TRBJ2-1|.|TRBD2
CASSSVQASGSQSYNEQFF
TGTGCCAGCAGCTCCGTCCAGGCTAGCGGGAGTCAATCCTACAATGAGCAGTTCTTC
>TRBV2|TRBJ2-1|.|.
CASSPSGTYNEQFF
TGTGCCAGCAGTCCAAGCGGAACCTACAATGAGCAGTTCTTC
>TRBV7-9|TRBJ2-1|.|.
CASSLAGGYNEQFF
TGTGCCAGCAGCTTAGCGGGTGGCTACAATGAGCAGTTCTTC
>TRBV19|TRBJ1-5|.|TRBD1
CASRSGTGLNQPQHF
TGTGCCAGTAGGTCCGGGACAGGGCTAAATCAGCCCCAGCATTTT